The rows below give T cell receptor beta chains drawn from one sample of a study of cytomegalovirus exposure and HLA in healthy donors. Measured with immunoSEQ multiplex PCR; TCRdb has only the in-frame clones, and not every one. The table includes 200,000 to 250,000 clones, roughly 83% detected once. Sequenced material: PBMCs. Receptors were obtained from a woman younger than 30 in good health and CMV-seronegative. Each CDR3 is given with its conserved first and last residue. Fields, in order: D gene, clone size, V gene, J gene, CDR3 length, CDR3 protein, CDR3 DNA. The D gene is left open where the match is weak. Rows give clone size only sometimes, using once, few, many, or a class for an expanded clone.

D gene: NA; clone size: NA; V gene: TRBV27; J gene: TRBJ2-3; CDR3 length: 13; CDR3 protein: CASTGRNTDTQYF; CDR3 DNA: TGTGCCAGCACTGGCAGGAATACAGATACGCAGTATTTT
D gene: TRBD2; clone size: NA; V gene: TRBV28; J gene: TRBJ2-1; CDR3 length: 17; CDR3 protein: CASSIIPSAGAYNEQFF; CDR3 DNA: TGTGCCAGCAGTATCATCCCCTCGGCGGGAGCTTACAATGAGCAGTTCTTC
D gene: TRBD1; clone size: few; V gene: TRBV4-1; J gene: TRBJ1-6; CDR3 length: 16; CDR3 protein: CASSPVSDRHNSPLHF; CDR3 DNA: TGCGCCAGCAGCCCCGTTTCGGACAGGCATAATTCACCCCTCCACTTT
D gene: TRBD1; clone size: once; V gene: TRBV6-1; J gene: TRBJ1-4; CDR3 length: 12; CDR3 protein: CASSPRTGKLFF; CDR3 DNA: TGTGCCAGCAGTCCAAGGACAGGGAAACTGTTTTTT
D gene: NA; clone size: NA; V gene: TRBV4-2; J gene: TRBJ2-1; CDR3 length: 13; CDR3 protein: CASSQVAGNEQFF; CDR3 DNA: TGTGCCAGCAGCCAAGTCGCGGGCAATGAGCAGTTCTTC
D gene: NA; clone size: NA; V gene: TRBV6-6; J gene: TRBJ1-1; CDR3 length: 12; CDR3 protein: CASRDGNTEAFF; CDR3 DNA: TGTGCCAGCCGTGACGGGAACACTGAAGCTTTCTTT
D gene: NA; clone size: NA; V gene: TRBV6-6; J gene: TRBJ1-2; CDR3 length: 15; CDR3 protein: CASSSGGREADGYTF; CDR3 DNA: TGTGCCAGCAGTTCCGGGGGCAGGGAGGCCGATGGCTACACCTTC
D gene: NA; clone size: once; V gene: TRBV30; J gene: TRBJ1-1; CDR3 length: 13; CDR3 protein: CAWSVFRGTEAFF; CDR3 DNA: TGTGCCTGGAGTGTATTCCGGGGCACTGAAGCTTTCTTT
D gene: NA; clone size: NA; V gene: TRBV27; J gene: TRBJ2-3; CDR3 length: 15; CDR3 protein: CASNSMGAGGDTQYF; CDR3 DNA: TGTGCCAGCAACTCCATGGGGGCAGGGGGGGATACGCAGTATTTT
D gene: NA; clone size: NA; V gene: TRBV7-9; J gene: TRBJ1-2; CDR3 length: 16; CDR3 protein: CASSLAMGFFNYGYTF; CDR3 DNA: TGTGCCAGCAGCTTAGCGATGGGGTTCTTTAACTATGGCTACACCTTC
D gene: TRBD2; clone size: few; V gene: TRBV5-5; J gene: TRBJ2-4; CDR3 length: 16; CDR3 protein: CASSPQGGDGKNIQYF; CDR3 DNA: TGTGCCAGCAGCCCTCAGGGAGGGGATGGCAAAAACATTCAGTACTTC
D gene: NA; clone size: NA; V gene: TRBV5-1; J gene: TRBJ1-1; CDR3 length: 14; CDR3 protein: CASSFLGGWTEAFF; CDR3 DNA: TGCGCCAGCAGCTTTTTGGGGGGCTGGACTGAAGCTTTCTTT
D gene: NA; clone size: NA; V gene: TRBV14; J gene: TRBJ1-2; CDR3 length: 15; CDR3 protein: CASSPAAGLNYGYTF; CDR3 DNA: TGTGCCAGCAGCCCCGCGGCCGGGTTAAACTATGGCTACACCTTC
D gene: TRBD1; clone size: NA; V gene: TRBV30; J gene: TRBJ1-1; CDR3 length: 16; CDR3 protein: CAWSSTFTGVDTEAFF; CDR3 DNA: TGTGCCTGGAGTTCTACTTTTACAGGGGTTGACACTGAAGCTTTCTTT
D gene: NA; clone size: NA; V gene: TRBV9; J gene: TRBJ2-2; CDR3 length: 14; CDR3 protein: CASSVVDMTGELFF; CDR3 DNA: TGTGCCAGCAGCGTAGTGGACATGACCGGGGAGCTGTTTTTT
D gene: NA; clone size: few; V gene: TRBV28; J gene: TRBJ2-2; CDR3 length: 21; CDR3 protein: CASSSSNLNRGGGGDTGELFF; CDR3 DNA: TGTGCCAGCAGTTCCTCGAACCTGAACAGGGGTGGCGGGGGAGACACCGGGGAGCTGTTTTTT
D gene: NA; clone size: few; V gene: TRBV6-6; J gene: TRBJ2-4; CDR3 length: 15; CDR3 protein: CASSGGATAKNIQYF; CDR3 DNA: TGTGCCAGCAGTGGGGGGGCGACGGCCAAAAACATTCAGTACTTC
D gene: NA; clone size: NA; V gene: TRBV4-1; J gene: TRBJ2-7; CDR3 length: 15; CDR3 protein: CASSQGPGSAYEQYF; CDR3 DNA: TGCGCCAGCAGCCAAGGACCCGGGAGCGCCTACGAGCAGTACTTC
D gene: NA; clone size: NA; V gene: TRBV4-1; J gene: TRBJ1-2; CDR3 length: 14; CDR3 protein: CASSQDRVGLGYTF; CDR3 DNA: TGCGCCAGCAGCCAAGATCGGGTTGGGCTCGGCTACACCTTC
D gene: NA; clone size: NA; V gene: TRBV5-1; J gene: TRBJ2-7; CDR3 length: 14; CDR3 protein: CASSLGTVSYEQYF; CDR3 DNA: TGCGCCAGCAGCTTGGGCACAGTTTCCTACGAGCAGTACTTC
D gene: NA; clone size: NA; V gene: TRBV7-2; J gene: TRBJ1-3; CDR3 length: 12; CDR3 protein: CAEQDSGNTIYF; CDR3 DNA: TGTGCGGAACAGGACTCTGGAAACACCATATATTTT
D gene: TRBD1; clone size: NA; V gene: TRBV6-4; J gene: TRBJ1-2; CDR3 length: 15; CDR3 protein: CASRPMTGGNYGYTF; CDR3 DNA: TGTGCCAGCAGGCCAATGACAGGGGGGAACTATGGCTACACCTTC
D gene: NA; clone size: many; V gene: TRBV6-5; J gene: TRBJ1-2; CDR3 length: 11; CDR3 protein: CATAKNYGYTF; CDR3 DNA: TGTGCCACCGCAAAAAACTATGGCTACACCTTC
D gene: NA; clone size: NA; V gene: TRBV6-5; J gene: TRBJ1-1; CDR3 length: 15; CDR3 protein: CASSISDRDNTEAFF; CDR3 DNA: TGTGCCAGCTCCATCTCGGACAGAGATAACACTGAAGCTTTCTTT
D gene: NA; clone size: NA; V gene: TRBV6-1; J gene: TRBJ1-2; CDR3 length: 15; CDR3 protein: CASSRNPRGPYGYTF; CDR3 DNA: TGTGCCAGCTCTCGTAACCCCAGGGGACCCTATGGCTACACCTTC
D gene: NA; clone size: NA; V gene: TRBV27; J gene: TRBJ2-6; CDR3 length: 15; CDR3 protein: CASSLDYSGANVLTF; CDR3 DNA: TGTGCCAGCAGTTTAGACTACTCTGGGGCCAACGTCCTGACTTTC
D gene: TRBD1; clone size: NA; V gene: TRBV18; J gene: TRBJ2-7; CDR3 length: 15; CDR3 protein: CASSPTQDRAYEQYF; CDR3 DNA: TGTGCCAGCTCGCCTACCCAGGACAGGGCCTACGAGCAGTACTTC
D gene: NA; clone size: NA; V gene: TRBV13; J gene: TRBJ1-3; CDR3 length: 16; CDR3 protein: CASSLGSRDSGNTIYF; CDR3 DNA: TGTGCCAGCAGCTTAGGCAGTAGAGACTCTGGAAACACCATATATTTT
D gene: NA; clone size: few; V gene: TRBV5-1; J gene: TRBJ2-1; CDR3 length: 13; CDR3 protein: CASSFQAQQEQFF; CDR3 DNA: TGCGCCAGCAGCTTCCAGGCCCAGCAAGAGCAGTTCTTC
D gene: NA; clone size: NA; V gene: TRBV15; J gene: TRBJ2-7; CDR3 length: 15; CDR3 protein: CATSRATAGEYEQYF; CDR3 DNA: TGTGCCACCAGCAGAGCTACGGCAGGGGAATACGAGCAGTACTTC
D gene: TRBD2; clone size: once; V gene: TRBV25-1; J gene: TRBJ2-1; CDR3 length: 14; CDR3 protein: CASSGMASGNEQFF; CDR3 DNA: TGTGCCAGCAGTGGTATGGCTAGCGGCAATGAGCAGTTCTTC
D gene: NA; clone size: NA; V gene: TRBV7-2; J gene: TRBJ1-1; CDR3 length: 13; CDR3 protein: CASSLNRGHEAFF; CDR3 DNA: TGTGCCAGCAGCTTAAATCGGGGACACGAAGCTTTCTTT
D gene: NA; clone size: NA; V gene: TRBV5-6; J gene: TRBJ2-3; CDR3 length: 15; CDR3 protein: CASSLSPSGTDTQYF; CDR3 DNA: TGTGCCAGCAGCTTGTCTCCTTCAGGCACAGATACGCAGTATTTT
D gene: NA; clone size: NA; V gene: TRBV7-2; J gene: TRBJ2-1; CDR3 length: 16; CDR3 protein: CASSSRSGVRYNEQFF; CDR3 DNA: TGTGCCAGCAGCTCCCGGTCGGGAGTCCGGTACAATGAGCAGTTCTTC
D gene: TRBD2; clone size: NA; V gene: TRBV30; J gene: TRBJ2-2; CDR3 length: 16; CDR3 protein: CAWSVLAGVASGELFF; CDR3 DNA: TGTGCCTGGAGTGTACTAGCGGGAGTAGCCTCCGGGGAGCTGTTTTTT
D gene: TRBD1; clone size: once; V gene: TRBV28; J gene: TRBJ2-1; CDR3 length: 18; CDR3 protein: CASSMYQTGGAKGDEQFF; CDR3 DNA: TGTGCCAGCAGTATGTATCAGACAGGGGGCGCGAAAGGCGATGAGCAGTTCTTC
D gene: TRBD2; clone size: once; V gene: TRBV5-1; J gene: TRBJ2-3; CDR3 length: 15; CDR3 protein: CASSLKLAFTDTQYF; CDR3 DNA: TGCGCCAGCAGCTTGAAACTAGCGTTTACAGATACGCAGTATTTT
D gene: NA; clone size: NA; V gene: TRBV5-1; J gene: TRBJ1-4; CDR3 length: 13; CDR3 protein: CASSSQGNEKLFF; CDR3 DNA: TGCGCCAGCAGCAGCCAGGGGAATGAAAAACTGTTTTTT
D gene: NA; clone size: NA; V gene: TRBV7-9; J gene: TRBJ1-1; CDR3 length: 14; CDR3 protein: CASSGPGRNTEAFF; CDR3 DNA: TGTGCCAGCAGCGGTCCGGGACGAAACACTGAAGCTTTCTTT
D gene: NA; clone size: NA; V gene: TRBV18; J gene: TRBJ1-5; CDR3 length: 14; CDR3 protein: CASSPGRGNQPQHF; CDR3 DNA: TGTGCCAGCTCACCAGGGAGAGGGAATCAGCCCCAGCATTTT
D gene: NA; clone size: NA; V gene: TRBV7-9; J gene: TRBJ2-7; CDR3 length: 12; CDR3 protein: CASTPLAHEQYF; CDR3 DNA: TGTGCCAGCACTCCCTTGGCCCACGAGCAGTACTTC
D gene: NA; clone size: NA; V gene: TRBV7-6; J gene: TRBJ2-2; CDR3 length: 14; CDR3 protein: CASSPGSNTGELFF; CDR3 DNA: TGTGCCAGCAGCCCCGGATCAAACACCGGGGAGCTGTTTTTT
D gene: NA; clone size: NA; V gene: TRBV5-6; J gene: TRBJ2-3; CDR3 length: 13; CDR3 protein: CASRHWGTDTQYF; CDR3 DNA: TGTGCCAGCAGACATTGGGGGACAGATACGCAGTATTTT
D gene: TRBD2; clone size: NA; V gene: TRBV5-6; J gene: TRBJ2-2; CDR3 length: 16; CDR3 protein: CASSLGLAGNTGELFF; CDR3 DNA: TGTGCCAGCAGCTTGGGGCTAGCGGGGAACACCGGGGAGCTGTTTTTT
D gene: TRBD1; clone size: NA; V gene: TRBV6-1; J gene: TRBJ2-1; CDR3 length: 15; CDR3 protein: CASSEIGTGVNEQFF; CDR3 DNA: TGTGCCAGCAGTGAAATCGGGACAGGGGTGAATGAGCAGTTCTTC
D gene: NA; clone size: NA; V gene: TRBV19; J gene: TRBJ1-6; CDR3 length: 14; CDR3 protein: CASSIGRGGSPLHF; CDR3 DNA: TGTGCCAGTAGCATTGGCAGGGGAGGTTCACCCCTCCACTTT
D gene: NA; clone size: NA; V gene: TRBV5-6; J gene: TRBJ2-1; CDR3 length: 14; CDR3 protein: CASSLGPGGDEQFF; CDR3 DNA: TGTGCCAGCAGCTTGGGCCCCGGAGGCGATGAGCAGTTCTTC
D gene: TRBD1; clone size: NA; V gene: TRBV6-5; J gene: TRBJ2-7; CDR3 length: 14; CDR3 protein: CASSKGTGYGEQYF; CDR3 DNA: TGTGCCAGCAGTAAGGGGACAGGCTACGGTGAGCAGTACTTC
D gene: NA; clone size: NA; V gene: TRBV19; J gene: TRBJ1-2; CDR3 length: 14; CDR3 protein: CASSIGNSLYGYTF; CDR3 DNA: TGTGCCAGTAGTATAGGGAACAGCCTCTATGGCTACACCTTC
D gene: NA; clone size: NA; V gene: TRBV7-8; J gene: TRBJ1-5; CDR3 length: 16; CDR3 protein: CASSSSQGTGNQPQHF; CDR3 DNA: TGTGCCAGCAGCTCATCACAGGGAACGGGCAATCAGCCCCAGCATTTT
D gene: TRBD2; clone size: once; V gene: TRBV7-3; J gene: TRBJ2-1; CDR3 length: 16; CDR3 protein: CASSLIAGGSHNEQFF; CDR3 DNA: TGTGCCAGCAGCTTGATAGCGGGAGGTTCTCACAATGAGCAGTTCTTC
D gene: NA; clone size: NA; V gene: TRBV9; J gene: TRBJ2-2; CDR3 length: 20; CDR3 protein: CASSPRDLGYTRLTPGELFF; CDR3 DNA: TGTGCCAGCAGCCCCCGGGACCTTGGTTATACTCGACTGACACCCGGGGAGCTGTTTTTT
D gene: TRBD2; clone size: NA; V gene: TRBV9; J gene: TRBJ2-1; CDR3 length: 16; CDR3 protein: CASSARLAASYNEQFF; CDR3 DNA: TGTGCCAGCAGCGCCAGACTAGCGGCCTCCTACAATGAGCAGTTCTTC
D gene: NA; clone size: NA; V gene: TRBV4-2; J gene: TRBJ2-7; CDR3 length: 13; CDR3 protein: CASSQGRSYEQYF; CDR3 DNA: TGTGCCAGCAGCCAAGGGCGTAGCTACGAGCAGTACTTC
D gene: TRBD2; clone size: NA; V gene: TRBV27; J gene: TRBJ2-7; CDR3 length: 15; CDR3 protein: CASSWTSGRSYEQYF; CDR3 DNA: TGTGCCAGCAGTTGGACTAGCGGGAGGTCCTACGAGCAGTACTTC